This TCR beta chain was captured by sequencing in a study of blood T cell repertoires in COVID-19. In the study overall: PBMCs, B-cell-depleted T cells, or T cells were the source of the cDNA or gDNA that made up the material.

Here immunoSEQ multiplex PCR was the method, and the copy in TCRdb shows in-frame clones only, minus some. The sample comprises some 150,000 clones, approximately 80% of which are singletons, and roughly 4.4% rests with the top ten. This clone has only one observation. Sequenced sample: peripheral blood. The TCR sequence derives from a human donor in a cohort sampled during active COVID-19.

CDR3 DNA: TGCGCCAGCAGCGATAGAGGGACAGGGTCCTACAATGAGCAGTTCTTC. This encodes CASSDRGTGSYNEQFF. This chain links TRBV5-1 with TRBJ2-1; 9 bases align to TRBD1. The CDR3 extends over 16 amino acids. From germline, CDR1 is SGHRS and CDR2 YFSETQ. Losses at the gene ends were 4 bases for V and 1 base for J; bases not matched to a gene: 6.